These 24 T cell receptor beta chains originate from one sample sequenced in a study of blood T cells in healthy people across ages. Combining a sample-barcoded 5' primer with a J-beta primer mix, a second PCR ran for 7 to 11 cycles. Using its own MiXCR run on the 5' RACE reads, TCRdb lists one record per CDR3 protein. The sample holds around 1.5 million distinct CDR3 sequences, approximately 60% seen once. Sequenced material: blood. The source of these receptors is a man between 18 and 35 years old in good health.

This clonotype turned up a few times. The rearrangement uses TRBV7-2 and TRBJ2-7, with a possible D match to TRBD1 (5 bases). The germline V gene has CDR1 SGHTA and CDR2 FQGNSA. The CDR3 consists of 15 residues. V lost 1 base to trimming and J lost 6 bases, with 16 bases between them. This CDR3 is CASSLVSTAQREQYF. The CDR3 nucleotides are TGTGCCAGCAGCTTAGTGTCGACAGCCCAACGCGAGCAGTACTTC.

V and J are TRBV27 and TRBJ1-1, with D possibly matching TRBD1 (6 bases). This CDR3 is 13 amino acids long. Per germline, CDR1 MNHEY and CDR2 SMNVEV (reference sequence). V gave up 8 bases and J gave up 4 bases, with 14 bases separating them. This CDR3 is CASGDNQITEAFF. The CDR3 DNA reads TGTGCCAGCGGGGACAACCAGATCACTGAAGCTTTCTTT.

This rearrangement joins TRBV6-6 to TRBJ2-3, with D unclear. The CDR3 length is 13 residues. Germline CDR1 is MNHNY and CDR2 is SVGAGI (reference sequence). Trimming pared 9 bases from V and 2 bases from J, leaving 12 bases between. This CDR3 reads CASINYVTDTQYF. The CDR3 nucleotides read TGTGCCAGTATAAACTATGTCACAGATACGCAGTATTTT.

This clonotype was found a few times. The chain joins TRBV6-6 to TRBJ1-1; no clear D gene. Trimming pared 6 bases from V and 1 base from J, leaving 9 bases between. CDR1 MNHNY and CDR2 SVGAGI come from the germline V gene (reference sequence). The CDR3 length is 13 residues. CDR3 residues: CASSPTRNTEAFF. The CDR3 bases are TGTGCCAGCAGCCCTACTCGGAACACTGAAGCTTTCTTT.

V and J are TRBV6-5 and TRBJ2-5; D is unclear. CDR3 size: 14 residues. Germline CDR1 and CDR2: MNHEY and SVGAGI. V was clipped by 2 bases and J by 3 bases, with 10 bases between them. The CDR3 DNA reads TGTGCCAGCAGTTACAACGATTACGAAGAGACCCAGTACTTC. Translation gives CASSYNDYEETQYF.

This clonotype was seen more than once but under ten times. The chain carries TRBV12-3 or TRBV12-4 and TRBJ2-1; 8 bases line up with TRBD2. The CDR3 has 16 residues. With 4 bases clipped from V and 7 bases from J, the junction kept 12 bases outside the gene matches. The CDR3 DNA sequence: TGTGCCAGCAGTTCTGCTGAGGGACTAGTGGTAAATGAGCAGTTCTTC. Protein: CASSSAEGLVVNEQFF.

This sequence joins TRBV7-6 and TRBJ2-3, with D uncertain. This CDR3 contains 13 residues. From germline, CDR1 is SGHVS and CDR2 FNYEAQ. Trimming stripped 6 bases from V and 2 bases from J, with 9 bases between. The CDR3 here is CASSSLVTDTQYF. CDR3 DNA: TGTGCCAGCAGTTCCCTAGTCACAGATACGCAGTATTTT.

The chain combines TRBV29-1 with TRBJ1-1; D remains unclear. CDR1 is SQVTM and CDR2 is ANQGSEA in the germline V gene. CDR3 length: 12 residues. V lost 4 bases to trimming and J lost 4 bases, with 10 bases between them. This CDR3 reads CSVVGWVTEAFF. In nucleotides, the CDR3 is TGCAGCGTTGTTGGGTGGGTCACTGAAGCTTTCTTT.

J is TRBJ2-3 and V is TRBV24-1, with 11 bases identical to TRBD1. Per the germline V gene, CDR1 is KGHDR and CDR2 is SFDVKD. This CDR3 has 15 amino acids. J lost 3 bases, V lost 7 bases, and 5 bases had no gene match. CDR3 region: CATSAGTGGTDTQYF. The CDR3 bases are TGTGCCACCAGCGCCGGGACAGGGGGAACAGATACGCAGTATTTT.

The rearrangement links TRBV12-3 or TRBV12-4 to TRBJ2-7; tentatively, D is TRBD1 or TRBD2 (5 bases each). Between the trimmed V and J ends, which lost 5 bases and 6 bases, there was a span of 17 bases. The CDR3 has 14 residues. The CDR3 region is CASSQTGPLGEQYF. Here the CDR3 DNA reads TGTGCCAGCAGTCAAACGGGACCCCTTGGCGAGCAGTACTTC.

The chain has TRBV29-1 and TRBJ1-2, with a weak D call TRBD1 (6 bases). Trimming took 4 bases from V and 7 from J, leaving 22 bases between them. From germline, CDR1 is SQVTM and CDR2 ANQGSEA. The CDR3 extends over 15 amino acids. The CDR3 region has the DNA TGCAGCGTTGCGGGGGCCCAAGGCTATTGGTGTGGCTACACCTTC. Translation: CSVAGAQGYWCGYTF.

CDR3 nucleotides: TGCAGCGTTGGGCCGATGACTAGCGTTTCCGAGCAGTACTTC. Its protein is CSVGPMTSVSEQYF. The rearrangement links TRBV29-1 to TRBJ2-5; TRBD2 aligns across 8 bases. The DNA end lines up better with TRBJ2-7; the J call may be wrong. Germline V CDR1 and CDR2: SQVTM, ANQGSEA. The CDR3 runs 14 residues.

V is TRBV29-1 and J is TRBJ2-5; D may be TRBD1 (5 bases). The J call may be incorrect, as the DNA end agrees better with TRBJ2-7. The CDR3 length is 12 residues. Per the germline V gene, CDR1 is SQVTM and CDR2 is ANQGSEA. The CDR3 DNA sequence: TGCAGCGCAGAGACAGCCTTATACGAGCAGTACTTC. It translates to CSAETALYEQYF.

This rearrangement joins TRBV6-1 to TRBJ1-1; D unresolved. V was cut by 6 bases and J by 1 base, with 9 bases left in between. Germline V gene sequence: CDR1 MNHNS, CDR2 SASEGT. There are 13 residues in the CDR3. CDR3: CASRTDGNTEAFF. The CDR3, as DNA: TGTGCCAGCAGGACCGACGGGAACACTGAAGCTTTCTTT.

The CDR3 nucleotides read TGTGCCAGCAGTTTAGAACAGACTTACGAAAAACTGTTTTTT. Translating gives CASSLEQTYEKLFF. V gene TRBV28 combines with J gene TRBJ1-4, with D unresolved. With 2 bases removed from V and 8 bases from J, the gap between germline ends came to 12 bases. CDR1 MDHEN and CDR2 SYDVKM come from the germline V gene. The CDR3 has 14 amino acids.

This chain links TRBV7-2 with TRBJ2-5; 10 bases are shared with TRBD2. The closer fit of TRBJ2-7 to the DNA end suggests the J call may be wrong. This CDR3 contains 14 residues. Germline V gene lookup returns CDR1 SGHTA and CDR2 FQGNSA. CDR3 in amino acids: CASSTSSGRDEQYF. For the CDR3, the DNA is TGTGCCAGCAGCACCTCTAGCGGGAGAGACGAGCAGTACTTC.

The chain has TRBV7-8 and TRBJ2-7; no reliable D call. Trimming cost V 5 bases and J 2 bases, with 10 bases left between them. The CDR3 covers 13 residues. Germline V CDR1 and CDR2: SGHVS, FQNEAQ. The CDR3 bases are TGTGCCAGCAGCACCCTAAAAGCCTACGAGCAGTACTTC. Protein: CASSTLKAYEQYF.

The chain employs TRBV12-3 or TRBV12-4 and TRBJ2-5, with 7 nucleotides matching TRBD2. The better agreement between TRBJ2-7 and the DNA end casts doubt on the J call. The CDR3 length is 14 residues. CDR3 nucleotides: TGTGCCAGCAGTTTAAGAGCGGGGAAAATCGAGCAGTACTTC. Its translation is CASSLRAGKIEQYF.

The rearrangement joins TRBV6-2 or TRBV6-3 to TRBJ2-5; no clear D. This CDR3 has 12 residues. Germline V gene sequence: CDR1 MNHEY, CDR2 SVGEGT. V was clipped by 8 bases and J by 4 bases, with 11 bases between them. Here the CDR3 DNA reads TGTGCCAGCTCAGTTACATCAGAGACCCAGTACTTC. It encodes CASSVTSETQYF.

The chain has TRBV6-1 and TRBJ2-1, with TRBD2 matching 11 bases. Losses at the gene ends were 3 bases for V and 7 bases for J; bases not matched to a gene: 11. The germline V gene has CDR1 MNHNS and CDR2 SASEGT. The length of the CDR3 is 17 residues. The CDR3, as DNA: TGTGCCAGCAGTGAGGTAGCGGGAGGGCCGATGGGTAATGAGCAGTTCTTC. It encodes CASSEVAGGPMGNEQFF.

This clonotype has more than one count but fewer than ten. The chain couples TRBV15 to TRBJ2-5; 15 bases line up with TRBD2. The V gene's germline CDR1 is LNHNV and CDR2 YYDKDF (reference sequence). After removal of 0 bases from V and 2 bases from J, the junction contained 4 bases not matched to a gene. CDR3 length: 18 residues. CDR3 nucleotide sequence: TGTGCCACCAGCAGAGATGGGACTAGCGGGGGGACACAAGAGACCCAGTACTTC. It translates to CATSRDGTSGGTQETQYF. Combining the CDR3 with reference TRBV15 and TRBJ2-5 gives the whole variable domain DAMVIQNPRYQVTQFGKPVTLSCSQTLNHNVMYWYQQKSSQAPKLLFHYYDKDFNNEADTPDNFQSRRPNTSFCFLDIRSPGLGDTAMYLCATSRDGTSGGTQETQYFGPGTRLLVL.

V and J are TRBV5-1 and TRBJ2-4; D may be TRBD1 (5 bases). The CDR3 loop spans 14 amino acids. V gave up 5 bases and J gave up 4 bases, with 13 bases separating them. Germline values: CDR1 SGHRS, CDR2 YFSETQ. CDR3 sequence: CASRQDSLKNIQYF. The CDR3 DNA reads TGCGCCAGCAGACAAGACAGTCTAAAAAACATTCAGTACTTC.

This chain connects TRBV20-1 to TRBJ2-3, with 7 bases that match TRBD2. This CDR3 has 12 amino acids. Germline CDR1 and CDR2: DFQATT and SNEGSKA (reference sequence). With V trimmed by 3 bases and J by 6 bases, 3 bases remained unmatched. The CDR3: CSASQLADTQYF. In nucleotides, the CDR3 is TGCAGTGCTAGCCAACTAGCGGATACGCAGTATTTT.

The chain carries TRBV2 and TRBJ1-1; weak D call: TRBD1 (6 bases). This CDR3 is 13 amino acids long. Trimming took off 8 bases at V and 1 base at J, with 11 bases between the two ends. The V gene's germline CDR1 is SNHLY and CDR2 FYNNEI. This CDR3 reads CASWGPRNTEAFF. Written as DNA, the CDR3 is TGTGCCAGCTGGGGGCCACGGAACACTGAAGCTTTCTTT. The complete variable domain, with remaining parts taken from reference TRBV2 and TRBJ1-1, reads EPEVTQTPSHQVTQMGQEVILRCVPISNHLYFYWYRQILGQKVEFLVSFYNNEISEKSEIFDDQFSVERPDGSNFTLKIRSTKLEDSAMYFCASWGPRNTEAFFGQGTRLTVV.